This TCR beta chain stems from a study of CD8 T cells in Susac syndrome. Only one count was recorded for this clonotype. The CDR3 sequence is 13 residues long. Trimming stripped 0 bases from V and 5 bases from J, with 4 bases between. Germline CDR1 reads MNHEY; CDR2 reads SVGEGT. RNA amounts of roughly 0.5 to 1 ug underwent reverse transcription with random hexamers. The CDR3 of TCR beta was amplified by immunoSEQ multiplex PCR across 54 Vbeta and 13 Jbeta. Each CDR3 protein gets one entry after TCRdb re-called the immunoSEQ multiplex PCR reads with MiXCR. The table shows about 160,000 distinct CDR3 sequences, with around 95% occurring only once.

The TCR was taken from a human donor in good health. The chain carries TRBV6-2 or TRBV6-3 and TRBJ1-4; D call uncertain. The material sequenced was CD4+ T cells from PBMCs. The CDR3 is CASSYSENEKLFF. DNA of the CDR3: TGTGCCAGCAGTTACTCGGAAAATGAAAAACTGTTTTTT.